This T cell receptor beta chain was profiled in a study of T cells in localized non-small cell lung cancer. Data came from immunoSEQ multiplex PCR; TCRdb stores just in-frame clones and leaves some out. The profile shows some 10,000 clones, 48% of them singletons. This CDR3 comprises 17 residues. V was shortened by 1 base and J by 4 bases, with 16 bases between the two germline ends. CDR1 is LNHNV and CDR2 is YYDKDF in the germline V gene (reference sequence). As concerns this clone: Its antigen is as yet unknown.

Overall study results and limits: Adjacent lung had a median about 60 of the 100 largest tumor clones.

The sequenced sample was lymph node tissue, obtained before any cancer treatment. The chain has TRBV15 and TRBJ2-2, with D perhaps matching TRBD1 or TRBD2 (5 bases each). This receptor was taken from a woman aged 35-75 years with stage II squamous cell lung carcinoma. CDR3 nucleotides: TGTGCCACCAGCAGAGCGGGACGCGGGTGGGGCACCGGGGAGCTGTTTTTT. Translated, it gives CATSRAGRGWGTGELFF.